The source of this T cell receptor beta chain is a study of blood T cell repertoires in COVID-19. About the research overall: Collection of acute and convalescent COVID-19 samples took place in the United States, Italy and Spain.

V lost 3 bases and J lost 4; bases outside the gene matches: 3. Germline-derived CDR1 and CDR2 are ENHRY and SYGVKD. The CDR3 sequence is 14 residues long. Data came from immunoSEQ multiplex PCR; TCRdb stores just in-frame clones and leaves some out. The sample yields 55,000 to 90,000 clones, about four fifths seen once. The chain employs TRBV10-3 and TRBJ1-3, with 7 positions matching TRBD1. Sample: peripheral blood. The clonotype originates from a woman aged 55 to 70 with acute or convalescent COVID-19. CDR3 nucleotides: TGTGCCATCAGTGACAGGGGGAGAGGAAACACCATATATTTT. Its protein is CAISDRGRGNTIYF.